This record covers a single T cell receptor beta chain. Its target is unknown. This CDR3 is 13 amino acids long. Trimming stripped 6 bases from V and 5 bases from J, with 13 bases between. The data were obtained in a study of T cell responses to AZD1222 COVID-19 vaccine. Study-level points and caveats: Mapped onto spike, vaccine-associated CD4 TCRs spanned it and were dominant at 160-218 and 743-854. Donors were chiefly white British, with a greater number of females, and clonal diversity was perhaps underestimated.

Clones were read by immunoSEQ multiplex PCR, and TCRdb kept only the in-frame ones, dropping some. The table records 150,000 to 190,000 clones, 90% to 95% of them present only once. This receptor was obtained from an adult who received the AZD1222 COVID-19 vaccine. This specimen was peripheral blood, taken 28 days after the second AZD1222 dose. The chain combines TRBV12-3 or TRBV12-4 with TRBJ1-1, with a possible D match to TRBD1 (5 bases). CDR3 in DNA: TGTGCCAGCAGGCTGGACATCAGGACTGAAGCTTTCTTT. It codes for CASRLDIRTEAFF.